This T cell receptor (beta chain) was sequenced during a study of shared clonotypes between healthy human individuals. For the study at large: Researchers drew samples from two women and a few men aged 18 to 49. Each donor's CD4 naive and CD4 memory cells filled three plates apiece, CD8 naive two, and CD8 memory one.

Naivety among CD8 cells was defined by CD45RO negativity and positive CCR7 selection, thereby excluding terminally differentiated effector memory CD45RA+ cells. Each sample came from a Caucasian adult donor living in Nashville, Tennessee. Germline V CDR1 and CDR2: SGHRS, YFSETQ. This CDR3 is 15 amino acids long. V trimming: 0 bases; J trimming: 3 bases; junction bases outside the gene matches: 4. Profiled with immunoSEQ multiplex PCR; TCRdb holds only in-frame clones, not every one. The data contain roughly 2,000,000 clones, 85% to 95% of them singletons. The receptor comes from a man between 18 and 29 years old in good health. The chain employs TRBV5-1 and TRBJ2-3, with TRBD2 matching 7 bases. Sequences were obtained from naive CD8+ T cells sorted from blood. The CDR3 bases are TGCGCCAGCAGCTTGGCCATGGGGGGGACAGATACGCAGTATTTT. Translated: CASSLAMGGTDTQYF.